This TCR beta chain was captured in a study of T cells after yellow fever vaccination. This clonotype was counted a few times. As TCR cDNA was made by 5'RACE template switching, a universal primer site and UMIs were added. TCRdb itself ran the 5' RACE reads through MiXCR, one entry per CDR3 protein. The data contain about 260,000 distinct CDR3 sequences, around 4.9% of them seen just once; the ten biggest clones take up 3% to 4%. In germline, CDR1 is MGHRA, CDR2 YSYEKL. V lost 1 base, J lost 4 bases, and 16 bases lay in between. CDR3 length equals 16 residues. The genes are TRBV4-1 and TRBJ1-2; D is unresolved. This receptor was identified in a young man who received the YFV17D yellow fever vaccine. The material sequenced was CD4+ T cells sorted from PBMCs, taken on the day of the yellow fever booster vaccination. CDR3 in DNA: TGCGCCAGCAGCCAAGTTGCCGACGGGTTCCCCTATGGCTACACCTTC. The encoded protein is CASSQVADGFPYGYTF.